Presented here are 20 T cell receptor beta chains from one specimen sequenced in a study of T cells in Graves' hyperthyroidism and ophthalmopathy (dated by TCRdb to the late 2010s). Libraries came from multiplex PCR. The run used an Illumina HiSeq 2000. Amplification of TCR beta CDR3 regions was carried out from RNA transcripts. A first-round RT-PCR of the TCR CDR3 used the HTBI primer set with the Qiagen OneStep RT-PCR kit. In-frame beta chains were kept once TCRdb had trimmed the public reads at Q25 with fastp and called clones with MiXCR. Each CDR3 protein gets just one entry, which takes the most common genes and DNA from the rows behind it. The sample table contains approximately 300,000 distinct CDR3 sequences; only one count was recorded for 17% of them. The ten largest clones add up to around 58% of the sample. Sequencing was performed on blood. Source of these receptors: a woman in her sixties with Graves' ophthalmopathy.

This chain joins TRBV9 and TRBJ2-3, with D perhaps being TRBD1 or TRBD2 (5 bases each). Trimming removed 3 bases from V and 6 bases from J, with 14 bases in between. Germline CDR1 and CDR2: SGDLS and YYNGEE. CDR3 length equals 14 residues. CDR3 sequence reads: CASSAGPGLDTQYF. DNA of the CDR3: TGTGCCAGCAGCGCGGGGCCCGGTCTCGATACGCAGTATTTT.

This clonotype was picked up many times. The V call is TRBV28, the J call TRBJ1-1; 7 bases are shared with TRBD1. This CDR3 spans 11 amino acids. With V trimmed by 8 bases and J by 8 bases, 5 bases remained unmatched. Germline V gene sequence: CDR1 MDHEN, CDR2 SYDVKM. The CDR3 sequence is CASGLDREAFF. CDR3 in DNA: TGTGCCAGCGGATTGGACAGGGAAGCTTTCTTT.

This clonotype appeared many times. The rearrangement uses TRBV6-1 and TRBJ1-1; D is perhaps TRBD1 (6 bases). From germline, CDR1 is MNHNS and CDR2 SASEGT. V lost 3 bases and J 11 bases, leaving 10 bases between the germline ends. This CDR3 contains 11 residues. CDR3 residues: CASSDRQAAFF. Here the CDR3 DNA reads TGTGCCAGCAGTGACCGACAGGCGGCTTTCTTT.

This clonotype was picked up one time. V and J are TRBV2 and TRBJ1-1; D is undetermined. V was shortened by 2 bases and J by 7 bases, with 8 bases between the two germline ends. The CDR3 totals 12 residues. The germline gives CDR1 SNHLY, CDR2 FYNNEI. The CDR3 region has the DNA TGTGCCAGCAGTGAACATGGCGGTGAAGCTTTCTTT. Residues: CASSEHGGEAFF.

The J gene is TRBJ1-6, the V gene TRBV18; D ambiguous. Trimming stripped 3 bases from V and 14 bases from J, with 14 bases between. CDR3 length: 13 amino acids. Germline loops: CDR1 KGHSH, CDR2 LQKENI. The CDR3 spells CASSPSFGAALHF. DNA for the CDR3: TGTGCCAGCTCACCGTCGTTCGGTGCGGCCCTCCACTTT.

The chain has TRBV7-9 and TRBJ1-3; D may be TRBD1 (6 bases). The CDR3 runs to 18 residues. CDR1 is SEHNR and CDR2 is FQNEAQ in the germline V gene (reference sequence). Between the trimmed V and J ends, which lost 8 bases and 5 bases, there was a span of 28 bases. The CDR3 is CASLFATGGTAGRNTIYF. The CDR3 region has the DNA TGTGCCAGCTTATTCGCGACAGGTGGAACTGCCGGGAGAAACACCATATATTTT.

CDR3 region: CASSQDLWTNPGATNYGYTF. The CDR3 DNA reads TGCGCCAGCAGCCAAGATCTATGGACAAACCCGGGAGCCACTAACTATGGCTACACCTTC. The chain is built from TRBV4-3 and TRBJ1-2; a possible D gene is TRBD1 (5 bases). Per germline, CDR1 LGHNA and CDR2 YSLEER. CDR3 length: 20 residues. Trimming removed 0 bases from V and 0 bases from J, with 23 bases in between.

This clonotype was seen a few times. The chain has TRBV6-2 or TRBV6-3 and TRBJ2-7; 7 bases match TRBD1. With 5 bases clipped from V and 4 bases from J, the junction kept 11 bases outside the gene matches. There are 15 residues in the CDR3. Per germline, CDR1 MNHEY and CDR2 SVGEGT. The CDR3 bases are TGTGCCAGCAGTCCCCACTGGGGGACAGCTTACGAGCAGTACTTC. It specifies CASSPHWGTAYEQYF.

This clonotype has at least ten counts. The chain recombines TRBV7-2 with TRBJ1-5; D possibly corresponds to TRBD1 (6 bases). Germline values: CDR1 SGHTA, CDR2 FQGNSA. The CDR3 extends over 14 amino acids. V was pared by 2 bases and J by 6 bases, with 11 bases between. CDR3 DNA sequence: TGTGCCAGCAGCTTATCGGGGGCGTCTCAGCCCCAGCATTTT. Residues: CASSLSGASQPQHF.

This clonotype was found many times. The rearrangement uses TRBV18 and TRBJ1-5; D gene uncertain. The V gene lost 3 bases and the J gene lost 0 bases, with 9 bases spanning the gap. The CDR3 has 15 residues. Germline loops: CDR1 KGHSH, CDR2 LQKENI. CDR3 in amino acids: CASSPRPLSNQPQHF. The CDR3 DNA sequence: TGTGCCAGCTCACCCAGGCCGCTTAGCAATCAGCCCCAGCATTTT.

This clonotype has a count of ten or more. The rearrangement links TRBV29-1 to TRBJ1-1; D is possibly TRBD1 (6 bases). Looked up from germline, CDR1 is SQVTM and CDR2 is ANQGSEA. V was pared by 7 bases and J by 4 bases, with 19 bases between. This CDR3 is 14 amino acids long. This chain's CDR3 is CSGTQGQMGTEAFF. The CDR3 region has the DNA TGCAGCGGGACACAGGGACAAATGGGCACTGAAGCTTTCTTT.

The chain uses TRBV28 and TRBJ2-7; TRBD2 matches at 8 bases. CDR1 MDHEN and CDR2 SYDVKM come from the germline V gene. With V trimmed by 6 bases and J by 7 bases, 5 bases remained unmatched. The CDR3 extends over 12 amino acids. CDR3 sequence (DNA): TGTGCCAGCAGGACCCCGGGGGGGGAGCAGTACTTC. Its translation: CASRTPGGEQYF.

This clonotype was detected many times. The chain combines TRBV2 with TRBJ2-3; 8 bases are shared with TRBD2. Per germline, CDR1 SNHLY and CDR2 FYNNEI. The CDR3 is 15 residues long. J lost 4 bases, V lost 6 bases, and 9 bases had no gene match. The CDR3: CASSPGLGRADTQYF. The CDR3 coding sequence is TGTGCCAGCAGCCCGGGACTAGGTCGCGCAGATACGCAGTATTTT. Looking up the rest from reference TRBV2 and TRBJ2-3 gives the full variable domain: EPEVTQTPSHQVTQMGQEVILRCVPISNHLYFYWYRQILGQKVEFLVSFYNNEISEKSEIFDDQFSVERPDGSNFTLKIRSTKLEDSAMYFCASSPGLGRADTQYFGPGTRLTVL.

This clonotype showed up just a few times. The chain is built from TRBV14 and TRBJ2-5; D is unclear. The length of the CDR3 is 15 residues. V was shortened by 3 bases and J by 2 bases, with 13 bases between the two germline ends. Germline V gives CDR1 SGHDN, CDR2 FVKESK. The CDR3 reads CASSQGPAPQETQYF. CDR3 DNA sequence: TGTGCCAGCAGCCAGGGCCCAGCCCCACAAGAGACCCAGTACTTC.

The chain links TRBV20-1 to TRBJ1-1, with 12 bases fitting TRBD1. This CDR3 is 16 amino acids long. In germline, CDR1 is DFQATT, CDR2 SNEGSKA (reference sequence). The trim removed 5 bases at V and 5 bases at J, leaving 12 bases unmatched. CDR3 loop: CSAESGTGGGGTEAFF. The CDR3 DNA sequence: TGCAGTGCTGAATCCGGGACAGGGGGCGGAGGGACTGAAGCTTTCTTT.

This clonotype has just a few counts. DNA of the CDR3: TGCGCCAGCAGCCAAGAGCGAACCGGCTTCGACGAGCAGTACTTC. Translated: CASSQERTGFDEQYF. This chain connects TRBV4-1 to TRBJ2-7; no clear D. Germline loops: CDR1 MGHRA, CDR2 YSYEKL. The ends were cut back, 0 bases at V and 5 bases at J, with 14 bases in the middle. The CDR3 is made up of 15 amino acids.

This clonotype was counted many times. This chain uses TRBV5-1 with TRBJ2-7; no definite D call. The V end lost 0 bases, the J end lost 7 bases, and 8 bases lay between the germline ends. Germline-derived CDR1 and CDR2 are SGHRS and YFSETQ. This CDR3 is built from 12 residues. DNA of the CDR3: TGCGCCAGCAGCTTGGGGAGTCGGGAGCAGTACTTC. This translates into CASSLGSREQYF.

CDR3 nucleotides: TGTGCCAGTAGTATATCCCGGGACAGGGATGGTGGTGAAAAACTGTTTTTT. Translating it yields CASSISRDRDGGEKLFF. This chain joins TRBV19 and TRBJ1-4, with TRBD1 matching over 9 bases. CDR3 size: 17 residues. After removal of 2 bases from V and 7 bases from J, the junction contained 11 bases not matched to a gene. In germline, CDR1 is LNHDA, CDR2 SQIVND (reference sequence).

The chain carries TRBV29-1 and TRBJ2-2; D uncertain. The CDR3 totals 17 residues. Trimming pared 3 bases from V and 4 bases from J, leaving 21 bases between. Germline V gene sequence: CDR1 SQVTM, CDR2 ANQGSEA. The CDR3 loop is CSVDSSRWQAITGELFF. The CDR3, as DNA: TGCAGCGTTGACTCCTCCAGATGGCAAGCTATCACCGGGGAGCTGTTTTTT.

This clonotype was detected ten times or more. CDR3 sequence: CASSGLAGDDEQFF. The CDR3 DNA reads as TGTGCCAGCAGCGGGCTAGCGGGAGACGATGAGCAGTTCTTC. This chain uses TRBV7-9 with TRBJ2-1, with 10 bases matching TRBD2. CDR1 is SEHNR and CDR2 is FQNEAQ in the germline V gene (reference sequence). This CDR3 is built from 14 residues. The junction had 6 bases not matched to a gene; V was cut back by 5 bases and J by 8 bases.